The following is a T cell receptor beta chain sequence with its context. Clones were read by immunoSEQ multiplex PCR, and TCRdb kept only the in-frame ones, dropping some. Of around 94,000 clones listed, roughly 90% are singletons. These data originate in a study of OX40 agonist ivuxolimab in advanced cancers. J was trimmed by 6 bases and V by 2 bases; bases with no gene match: 2. Germline lookup yields CDR1 SGHRS and CDR2 YFSETQ. CDR3 length equals 14 residues. Source: CD4+ or CD8+ T cells sorted from blood, taken in a trial of the OX40 agonist ivuxolimab. This TCR was recovered from an adult with an advanced solid tumor such as melanoma, head and neck, liver or kidney cancer. The chain links TRBV5-1 to TRBJ2-1, with TRBD2 matching 10 bases. The CDR3 DNA reads TGCGCCAGCAGCTTAGCGGGAGGGATCAATGAGCAGTTCTTC. Translated, it gives CASSLAGGINEQFF.